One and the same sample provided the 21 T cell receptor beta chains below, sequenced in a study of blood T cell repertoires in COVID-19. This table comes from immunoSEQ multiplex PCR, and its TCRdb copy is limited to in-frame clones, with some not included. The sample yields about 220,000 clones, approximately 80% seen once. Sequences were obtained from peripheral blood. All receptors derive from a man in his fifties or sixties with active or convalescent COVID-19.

As DNA, the CDR3 is TGTGCCAGCATCCGCGCGGGGGGGGGCTGGAAGACCCAGTACTTC. This codes for CASIRAGGGWKTQYF. The chain uses TRBV3-1 (or the pseudogene TRBV3-2) and TRBJ2-5, with TRBD2 identical over 9 bases. Germline trimming cut 7 bases from V and 6 bases from J; bases unmatched to any gene: 12. The germline gives CDR1 LGHDT, CDR2 YNNKEL (reference sequence). The CDR3 spans 15 residues.

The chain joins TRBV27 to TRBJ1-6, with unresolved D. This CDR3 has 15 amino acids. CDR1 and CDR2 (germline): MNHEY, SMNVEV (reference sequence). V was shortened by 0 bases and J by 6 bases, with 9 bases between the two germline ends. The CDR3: CASSLSGGSNSPLHF. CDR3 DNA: TGTGCCAGCAGTTTATCTGGTGGGAGTAATTCACCCCTCCACTTT.

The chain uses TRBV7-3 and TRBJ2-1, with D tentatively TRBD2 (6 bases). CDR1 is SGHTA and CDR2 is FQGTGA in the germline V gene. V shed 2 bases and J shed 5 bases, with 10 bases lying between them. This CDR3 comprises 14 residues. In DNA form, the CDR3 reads TGTGCCAGCAGCTTAGGAGGGAGAAACAATGAGCAGTTCTTC. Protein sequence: CASSLGGRNNEQFF.

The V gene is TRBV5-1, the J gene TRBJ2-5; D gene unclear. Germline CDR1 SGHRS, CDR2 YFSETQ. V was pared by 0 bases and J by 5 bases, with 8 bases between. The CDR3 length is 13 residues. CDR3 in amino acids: CASSLGGWETQYF. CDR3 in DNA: TGCGCCAGCAGCTTGGGAGGATGGGAGACCCAGTACTTC.

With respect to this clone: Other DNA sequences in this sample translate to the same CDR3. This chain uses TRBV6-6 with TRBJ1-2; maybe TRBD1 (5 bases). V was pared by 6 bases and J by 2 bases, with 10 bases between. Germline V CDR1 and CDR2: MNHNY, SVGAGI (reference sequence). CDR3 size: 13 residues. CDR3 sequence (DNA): TGTGCCAGCAGGGGGGGTTCGAACTATGGCTACACCTTC. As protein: CASRGGSNYGYTF.

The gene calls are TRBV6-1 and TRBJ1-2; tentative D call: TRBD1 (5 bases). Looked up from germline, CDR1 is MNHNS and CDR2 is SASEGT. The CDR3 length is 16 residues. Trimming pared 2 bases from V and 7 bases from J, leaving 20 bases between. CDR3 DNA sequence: TGTGCCAGCAGTGAACAGTGGGCGGGACCTCGGGGTGGCTACACCTTC. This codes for CASSEQWAGPRGGYTF.

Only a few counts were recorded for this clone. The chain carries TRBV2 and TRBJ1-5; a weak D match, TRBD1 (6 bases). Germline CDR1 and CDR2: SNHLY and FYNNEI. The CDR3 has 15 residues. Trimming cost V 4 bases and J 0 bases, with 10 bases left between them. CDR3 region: CASSVGHLSNQPQHF. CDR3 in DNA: TGTGCCAGCAGTGTGGGACACCTTAGCAATCAGCCCCAGCATTTT.

Here the CDR3 DNA reads TGCAGCGTTGTCCAGGGGAGCACAGATACGCAGTATTTT. This sequence encodes CSVVQGSTDTQYF. The rearrangement uses TRBV29-1 and TRBJ2-3; tentatively, D is TRBD1 (6 bases). Germline CDR1 SQVTM, CDR2 ANQGSEA. The CDR3 covers 13 residues. V lost 4 bases and J 0 bases, leaving 8 bases between the germline ends.

In DNA form, the CDR3 reads TGTGCCAGCAGTGAGACAGGGTCGGAGGAGACCCAGTACTTC. Translating gives CASSETGSEETQYF. J is TRBJ2-5 and V is TRBV28; 7 bases agree with TRBD1. The J segment lost 5 bases and the V segment lost 5 bases, leaving 8 bases of the junction unmatched. Germline V gene data show CDR1 as MDHEN and CDR2 as SYDVKM. The CDR3 is 14 amino acids.

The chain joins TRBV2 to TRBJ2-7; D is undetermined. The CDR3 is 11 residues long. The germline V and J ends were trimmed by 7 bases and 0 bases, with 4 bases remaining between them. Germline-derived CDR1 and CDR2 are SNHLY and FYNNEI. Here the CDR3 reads CASIGSYEQYF. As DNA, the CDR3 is TGTGCCAGCATCGGCTCCTACGAGCAGTACTTC.

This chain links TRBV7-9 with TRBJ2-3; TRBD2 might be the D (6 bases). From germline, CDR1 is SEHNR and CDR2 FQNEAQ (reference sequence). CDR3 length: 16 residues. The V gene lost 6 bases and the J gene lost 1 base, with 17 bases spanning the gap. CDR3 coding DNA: TGTGCCAGCAGGATGGAGGGGTTGCGGGGCACAGATACGCAGTATTTT. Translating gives CASRMEGLRGTDTQYF.

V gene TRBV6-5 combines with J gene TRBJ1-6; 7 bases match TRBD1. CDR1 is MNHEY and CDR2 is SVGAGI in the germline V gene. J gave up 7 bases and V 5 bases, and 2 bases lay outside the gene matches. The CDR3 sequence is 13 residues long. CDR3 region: CASSNRGNSPLHF. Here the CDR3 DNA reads TGTGCCAGCAGTAACAGGGGAAATTCACCCCTCCACTTT.

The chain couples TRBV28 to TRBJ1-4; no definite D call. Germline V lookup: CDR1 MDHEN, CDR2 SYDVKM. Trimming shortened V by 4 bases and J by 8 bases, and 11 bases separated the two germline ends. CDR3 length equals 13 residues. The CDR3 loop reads CASSYSTWEKLFF. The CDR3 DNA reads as TGTGCCAGCAGTTACTCGACATGGGAAAAACTGTTTTTT.

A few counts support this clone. The CDR3 here is CASSLVGFANEKLFF. The CDR3 region has the DNA TGTGCCAGCAGCTTAGTCGGGTTCGCTAATGAAAAACTGTTTTTT. V usage is TRBV11-2 and J usage is TRBJ1-4; D ambiguous. The V end lost 1 base, the J end lost 3 bases, and 9 bases lay between the germline ends. The CDR3 has 15 amino acids. Germline V CDR1 and CDR2: SGHAT, FQNNGV.

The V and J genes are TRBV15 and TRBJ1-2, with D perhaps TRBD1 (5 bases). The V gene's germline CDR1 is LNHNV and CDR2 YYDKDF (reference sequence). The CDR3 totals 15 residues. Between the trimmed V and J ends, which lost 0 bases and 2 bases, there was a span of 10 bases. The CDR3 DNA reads TGTGCCACCAGCAGAGAAGTAACAGGCAACTATGGCTACACCTTC. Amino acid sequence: CATSREVTGNYGYTF.

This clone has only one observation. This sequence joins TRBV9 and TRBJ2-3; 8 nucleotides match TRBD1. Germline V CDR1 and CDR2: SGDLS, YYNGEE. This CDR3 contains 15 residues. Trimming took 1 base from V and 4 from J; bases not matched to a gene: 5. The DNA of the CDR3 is TGTGCCAGCAGCGTATCCCCAGGGGGCCCAGATACGCAGTATTTT. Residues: CASSVSPGGPDTQYF.

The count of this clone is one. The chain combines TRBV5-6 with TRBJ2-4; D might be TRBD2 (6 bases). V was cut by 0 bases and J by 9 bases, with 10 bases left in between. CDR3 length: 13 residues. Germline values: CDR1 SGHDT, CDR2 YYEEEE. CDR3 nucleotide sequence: TGTGCCAGCAGCTTGGGCCAGGGAGGCATTCAGTACTTC. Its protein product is CASSLGQGGIQYF.

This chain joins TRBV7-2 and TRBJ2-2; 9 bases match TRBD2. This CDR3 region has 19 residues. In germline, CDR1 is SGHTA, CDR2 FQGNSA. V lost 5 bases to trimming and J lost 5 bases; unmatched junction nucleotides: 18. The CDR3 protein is CASSTSGGISGRSTGELFF. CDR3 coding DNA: TGTGCCAGCAGCACCTCTGGGGGGATTAGCGGGAGATCTACCGGGGAGCTGTTTTTT.

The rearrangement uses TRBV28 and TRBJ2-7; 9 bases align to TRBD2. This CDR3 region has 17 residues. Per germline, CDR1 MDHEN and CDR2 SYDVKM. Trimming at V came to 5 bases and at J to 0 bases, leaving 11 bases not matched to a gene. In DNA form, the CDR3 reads TGTGCCAGCAGTCTCCCTCTAGCGGGGCCGAGCTCCTACGAGCAGTACTTC. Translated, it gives CASSLPLAGPSSYEQYF.

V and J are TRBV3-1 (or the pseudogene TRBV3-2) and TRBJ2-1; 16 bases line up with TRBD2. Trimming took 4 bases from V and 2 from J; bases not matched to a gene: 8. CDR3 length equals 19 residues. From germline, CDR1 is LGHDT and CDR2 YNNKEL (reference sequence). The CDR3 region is CASSRTGTSGGVTYNEQFF. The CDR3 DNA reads TGTGCCAGCAGCCGCACCGGGACTAGCGGGGGGGTAACCTACAATGAGCAGTTCTTC.

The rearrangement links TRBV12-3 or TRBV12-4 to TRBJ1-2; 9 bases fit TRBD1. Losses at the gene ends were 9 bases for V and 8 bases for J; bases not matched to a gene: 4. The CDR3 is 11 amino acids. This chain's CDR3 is CASGQGTGYTF. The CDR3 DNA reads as TGTGCCAGTGGACAGGGGACAGGCTACACCTTC.